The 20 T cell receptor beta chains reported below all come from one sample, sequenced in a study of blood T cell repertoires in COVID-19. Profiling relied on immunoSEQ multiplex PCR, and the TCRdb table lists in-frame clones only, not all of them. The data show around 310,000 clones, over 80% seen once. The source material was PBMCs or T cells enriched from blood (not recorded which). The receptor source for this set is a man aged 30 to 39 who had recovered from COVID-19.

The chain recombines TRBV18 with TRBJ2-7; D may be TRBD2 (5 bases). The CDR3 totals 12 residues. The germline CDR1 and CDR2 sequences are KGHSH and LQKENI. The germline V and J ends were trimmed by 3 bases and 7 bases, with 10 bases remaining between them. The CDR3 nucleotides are TGTGCCAGCTCACCCGCTAGCCGGGAGCAGTACTTC. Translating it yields CASSPASREQYF.

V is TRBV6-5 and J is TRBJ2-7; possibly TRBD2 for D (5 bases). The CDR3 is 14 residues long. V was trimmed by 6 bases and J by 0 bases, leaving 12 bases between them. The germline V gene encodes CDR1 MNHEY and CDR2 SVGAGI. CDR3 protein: CASSQAGSSYEQYF. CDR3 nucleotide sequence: TGTGCCAGCAGCCAAGCTGGGAGCTCCTACGAGCAGTACTTC.

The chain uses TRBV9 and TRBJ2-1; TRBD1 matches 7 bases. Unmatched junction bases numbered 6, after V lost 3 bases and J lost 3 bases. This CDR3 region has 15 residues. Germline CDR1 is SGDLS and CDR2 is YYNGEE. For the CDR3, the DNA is TGTGCCAGCAGCGACGGACAGGCGGGCTACAATGAGCAGTTCTTC. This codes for CASSDGQAGYNEQFF.

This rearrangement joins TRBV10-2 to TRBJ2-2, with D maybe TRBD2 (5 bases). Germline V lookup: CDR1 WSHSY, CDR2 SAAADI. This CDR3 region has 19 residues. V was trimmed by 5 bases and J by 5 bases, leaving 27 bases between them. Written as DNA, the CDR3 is TGCGCCAGCAGTTCGCCCAAAAGCCGGGGAATGGTTATTACCGGGGAGCTGTTTTTT. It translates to CASSSPKSRGMVITGELFF.

This CDR3 is CASSFHRVETQYF. The CDR3 nucleotides read TGTGCCAGCAGTTTTCACAGGGTGGAGACCCAGTACTTC. The chain carries TRBV6-5 and TRBJ2-5; D may be TRBD1 (6 bases). Trimming took off 4 bases at V and 5 bases at J, with 11 bases between the two ends. CDR1 is MNHEY, CDR2 SVGAGI, per germline. CDR3 length: 13 amino acids.

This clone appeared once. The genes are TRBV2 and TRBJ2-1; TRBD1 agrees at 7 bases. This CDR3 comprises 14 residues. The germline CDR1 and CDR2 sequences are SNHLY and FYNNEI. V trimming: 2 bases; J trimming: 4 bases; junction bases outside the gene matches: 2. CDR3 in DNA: TGTGCCAGCAGTGAAAGACAGGGATACAATGAGCAGTTCTTC. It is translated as CASSERQGYNEQFF.

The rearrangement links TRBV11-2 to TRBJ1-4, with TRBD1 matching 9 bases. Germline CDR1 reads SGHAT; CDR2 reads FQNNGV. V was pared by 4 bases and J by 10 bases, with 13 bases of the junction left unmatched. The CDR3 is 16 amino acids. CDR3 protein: CASSSQPGQGGIKLFF. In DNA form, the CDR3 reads TGTGCCAGCAGCTCTCAACCGGGACAGGGAGGGATAAAACTGTTTTTT.

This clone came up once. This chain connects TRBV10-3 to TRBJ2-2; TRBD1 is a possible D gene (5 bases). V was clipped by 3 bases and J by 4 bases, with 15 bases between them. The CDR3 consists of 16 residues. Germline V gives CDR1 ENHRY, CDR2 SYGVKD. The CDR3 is CAISDKGLSSTGELFF. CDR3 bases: TGTGCCATCAGTGATAAGGGGCTAAGTAGCACCGGGGAGCTGTTTTTT.

CDR3: CSVDFGDTDTQYF. Here the CDR3 DNA reads TGCAGCGTTGATTTCGGGGATACAGATACGCAGTATTTT. This sequence joins TRBV29-1 and TRBJ2-3, with a possible D match to TRBD2 (5 bases). The length of the CDR3 is 13 residues. Germline V gene lookup returns CDR1 SQVTM and CDR2 ANQGSEA. V was clipped by 3 bases and J by 3 bases, with 10 bases between them.

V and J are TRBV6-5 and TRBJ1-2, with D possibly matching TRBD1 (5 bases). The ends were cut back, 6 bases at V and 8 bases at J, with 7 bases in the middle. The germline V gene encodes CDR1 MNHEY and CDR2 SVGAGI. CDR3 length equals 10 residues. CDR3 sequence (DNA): TGTGCCAGCAGGACAGAGGGCTACACCTTC. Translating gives CASRTEGYTF.

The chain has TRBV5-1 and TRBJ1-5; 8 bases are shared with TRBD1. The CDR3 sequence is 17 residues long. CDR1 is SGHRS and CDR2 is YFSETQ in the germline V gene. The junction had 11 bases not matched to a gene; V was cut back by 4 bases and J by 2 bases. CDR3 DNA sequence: TGCGCCAGCAGCCCCGACAGGGGCCTTGCTGGCAATCAGCCCCAGCATTTT. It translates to CASSPDRGLAGNQPQHF.

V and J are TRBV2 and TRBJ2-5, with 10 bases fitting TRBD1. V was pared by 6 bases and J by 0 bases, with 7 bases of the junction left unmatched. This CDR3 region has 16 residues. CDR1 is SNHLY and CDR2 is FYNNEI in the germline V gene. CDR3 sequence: CASSQTGTGDQETQYF. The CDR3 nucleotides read TGTGCCAGCAGCCAAACCGGGACAGGGGACCAAGAGACCCAGTACTTC.

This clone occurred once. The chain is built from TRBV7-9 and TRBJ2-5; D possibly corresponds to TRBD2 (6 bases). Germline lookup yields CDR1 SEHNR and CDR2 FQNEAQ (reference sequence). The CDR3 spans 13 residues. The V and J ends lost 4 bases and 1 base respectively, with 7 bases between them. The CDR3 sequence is CASSWDFQETQYF. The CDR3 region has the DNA TGTGCCAGCAGCTGGGACTTCCAAGAGACCCAGTACTTC.

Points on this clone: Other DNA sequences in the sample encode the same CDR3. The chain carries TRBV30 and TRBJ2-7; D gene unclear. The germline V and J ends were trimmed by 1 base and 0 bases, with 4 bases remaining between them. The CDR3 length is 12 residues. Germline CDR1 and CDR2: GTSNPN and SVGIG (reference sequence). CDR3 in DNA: TGTGCCTGGAGTGCAGACTCCTACGAGCAGTACTTC. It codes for CAWSADSYEQYF.

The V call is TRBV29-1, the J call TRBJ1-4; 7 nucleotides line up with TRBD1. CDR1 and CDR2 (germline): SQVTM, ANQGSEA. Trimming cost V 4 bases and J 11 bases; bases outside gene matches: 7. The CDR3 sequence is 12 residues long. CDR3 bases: TGCAGCGTTGCCGACAGGGTGGGGAAACTGTTTTTT. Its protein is CSVADRVGKLFF.

The CDR3 DNA reads as TGTGCCACCAGTGATACCAGACAGGGGGCCACTGAAGCTTTCTTT. Encoded protein: CATSDTRQGATEAFF. The chain recombines TRBV24-1 with TRBJ1-1; 10 positions agree with TRBD1. The CDR3 is 15 amino acids. V was pared by 3 bases and J by 4 bases, with 4 bases of the junction left unmatched. Looked up from germline, CDR1 is KGHDR and CDR2 is SFDVKD.

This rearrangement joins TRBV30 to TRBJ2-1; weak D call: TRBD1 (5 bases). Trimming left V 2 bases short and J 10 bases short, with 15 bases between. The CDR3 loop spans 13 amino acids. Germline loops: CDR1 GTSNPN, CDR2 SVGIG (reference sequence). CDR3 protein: CAWSPRGLGEQFF. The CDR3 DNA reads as TGTGCCTGGAGTCCAAGGGGCTTGGGGGAGCAGTTCTTC.

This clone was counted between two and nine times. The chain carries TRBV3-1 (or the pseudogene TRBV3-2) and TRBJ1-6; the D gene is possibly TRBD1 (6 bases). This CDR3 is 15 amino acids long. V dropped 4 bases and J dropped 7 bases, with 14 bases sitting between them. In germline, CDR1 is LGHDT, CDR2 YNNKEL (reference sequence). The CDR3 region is CASSPSPQGNSPLHF. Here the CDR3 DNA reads TGTGCCAGCAGCCCCAGTCCGCAGGGGAATTCACCCCTCCACTTT.

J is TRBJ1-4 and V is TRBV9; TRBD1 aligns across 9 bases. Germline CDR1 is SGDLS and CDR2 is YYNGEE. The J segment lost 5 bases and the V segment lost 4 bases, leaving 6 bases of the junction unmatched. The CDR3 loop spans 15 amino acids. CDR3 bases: TGTGCCAGCAGCACGTACAGGGGGCTAAATGAAAAACTGTTTTTT. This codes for CASSTYRGLNEKLFF.

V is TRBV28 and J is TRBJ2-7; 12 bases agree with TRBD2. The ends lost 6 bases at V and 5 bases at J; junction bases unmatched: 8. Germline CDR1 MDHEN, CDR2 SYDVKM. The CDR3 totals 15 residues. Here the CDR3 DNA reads TGTGCCAGCAGACTGTCTAGCGGGGGGGCCCACGAGCAGTACTTC. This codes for CASRLSSGGAHEQYF.